This TCR beta chain was captured in a study of blood T cell repertoires in COVID-19. The V gene's germline CDR1 is SQVTM and CDR2 ANQGSEA. V was cut by 4 bases and J by 1 base, with 10 bases left in between. The CDR3 totals 13 residues. The assay was immunoSEQ multiplex PCR, and TCRdb's table has in-frame clones only and misses some. The sample contains about 40,000 clones, about 85% of which appear only once. This sequence joins TRBV29-1 and TRBJ1-1, with D uncertain. The source is a man aged 55 to 70 with COVID-19, enrolled during active disease. The material sequenced was peripheral blood. The CDR3 bases are TGCAGCGTTGTGGGCACCACGAACACTGAAGCTTTCTTT. Its translation is CSVVGTTNTEAFF.